This T cell receptor (beta chain) was found in a study of T cells in Graves' hyperthyroidism and ophthalmopathy. Study context: Peripheral blood was obtained at initial diagnosis, preceding any treatment.

This CDR3 contains 14 residues. Per germline, CDR1 MNHNS and CDR2 SASEGT. Trimming stripped 6 bases from V and 5 bases from J, with 16 bases between. From RNA transcripts, TCR beta CDR3 regions were amplified. First-round RT-PCR with HTBI primers amplified the TCR CDR3 region. TCRdb ran MiXCR on the multiplex PCR reads and lists one entry per CDR3 protein. This table has around 290,000 distinct CDR3 sequences, about 15% appearing once. Ophthalmopathy in the patients scored at least 3 on Clinical Activity Score and at least 4 on NOSPECS grade, lasting under 3 months. This chain links TRBV6-1 with TRBJ1-1; possibly TRBD1 for D (6 bases). Sequencing was done on a sample of blood. This receptor was taken from a woman aged 60-75 years with Graves' ophthalmopathy. The CDR3 loop is CASSSTSGQTEAFF. The CDR3 DNA reads as TGTGCCAGCAGCTCCACTTCCGGACAGACTGAAGCTTTCTTT.